These 25 T cell receptor beta chains were all obtained from the same sample, sequenced in a study of blood T cell repertoires in COVID-19. Sequencing was performed with immunoSEQ multiplex PCR; in TCRdb, only in-frame clones are kept and a portion is missing. The sample lists about 210,000 clones; approximately 82% were seen once. Sequencing was done on a sample of peripheral blood. These receptors came from a woman aged 40 to 50 with acute or convalescent COVID-19.

This clone was detected once. The chain carries TRBV4-3 and TRBJ2-7, with 7 bases fitting TRBD1. The CDR3 length is 16 residues. V dropped 3 bases and J dropped 3; count of bases not matched to a gene: 11. The V gene's germline CDR1 is LGHNA and CDR2 YSLEER. CDR3 loop: CASSHAYRGEGYEQYF. CDR3 DNA sequence: TGCGCCAGCAGCCACGCTTACAGGGGAGAGGGCTACGAGCAGTACTTC.

This rearrangement joins TRBV6-5 to TRBJ2-1, with 7 nucleotides matching TRBD2. This CDR3 has 15 residues. V dropped 2 bases and J dropped 8; count of bases not matched to a gene: 9. The germline gives CDR1 MNHEY, CDR2 SVGAGI. The CDR3 loop reads CASSYRTGGYDEQFF. As DNA, the CDR3 is TGTGCCAGCAGTTACAGAACGGGAGGATACGATGAGCAGTTCTTC.

This chain joins TRBV24-1 and TRBJ2-3; D gene uncertain. Germline assignment: CDR1 KGHDR and CDR2 SFDVKD. The CDR3 runs 13 residues. Trimming shortened V by 9 bases and J by 4 bases, and 13 bases separated the two germline ends. The CDR3 coding sequence is TGTGCCACCGGCCTGATGGGCGCAGATACGCAGTATTTT. This sequence encodes CATGLMGADTQYF.

The chain is built from TRBV15 and TRBJ2-7; 13 bases match TRBD2. CDR1 LNHNV and CDR2 YYDKDF come from the germline V gene (reference sequence). This CDR3 contains 16 residues. V lost 3 bases and J lost 6; bases outside the gene matches: 8. In DNA, the CDR3 is TGTGCCACCAGCAGCAGAAGAAGGACTAGCGGGAGCGAGCAGTACTTC. Translation gives CATSSRRRTSGSEQYF.

This clone was observed a few times. This chain links TRBV11-2 with TRBJ1-1, with a weak D call TRBD1 (6 bases). Per germline, CDR1 SGHAT and CDR2 FQNNGV. V shed 4 bases and J shed 0 bases, with 12 bases lying between them. This CDR3 is built from 15 residues. CDR3 sequence reads: CASSYRTVMNTEAFF. CDR3 in DNA: TGTGCCAGCAGCTACCGGACAGTTATGAACACTGAAGCTTTCTTT.

The chain carries TRBV19 and TRBJ1-2; D is possibly TRBD1 (5 bases). This CDR3 is 14 amino acids long. Trimming stripped 9 bases from V and 2 bases from J, with 16 bases between. Germline-derived CDR1 and CDR2 are LNHDA and SQIVND (reference sequence). The CDR3 nucleotides read TGTGCCAGCGGTCTCGGCAGGGTAAACTATGGCTACACCTTC. Protein sequence: CASGLGRVNYGYTF. The whole variable domain, remainder taken from reference TRBV19 and TRBJ1-2, is DGGITQSPKYLFRKEGQNVTLSCEQNLNHDAMYWYRQDPGQGLRLIYYSQIVNDFQKGDIAEGYSVSREKKESFPLTVTSAQKNPTAFYLCASGLGRVNYGYTFGSGTRLTVV.

This clone was picked up a small number of times. The rearrangement uses TRBV30 and TRBJ1-6; 7 bases map to TRBD1. The CDR3 totals 12 residues. CDR1 and CDR2 (germline): GTSNPN, SVGIG (reference sequence). V shed 7 bases, J shed 7 bases, and the junction held 4 bases outside the gene matches. This CDR3 reads CASRGRNSPLHF. The CDR3 region has the DNA TGTGCCTCCAGGGGGAGGAATTCACCCCTCCACTTT.

The CDR3 protein is CASSHGRGVRMNTEAFF. DNA for the CDR3: TGTGCCAGCAGCCATGGACGGGGGGTTAGAATGAACACTGAAGCTTTCTTT. V and J are TRBV4-2 and TRBJ1-1, with D possibly TRBD1 on 5 matching bases. V dropped 3 bases and J dropped 0 bases, with 17 bases sitting between them. This CDR3 is built from 17 residues. Germline V gene data show CDR1 as LGHNA and CDR2 as YNFKEQ.

The table lists this clone with a few counts. V gene TRBV14 combines with J gene TRBJ2-7; possibly TRBD1 for D (5 bases). CDR1 SGHDN and CDR2 FVKESK come from the germline V gene. The CDR3 runs 12 residues. Trimming took off 3 bases at V and 4 bases at J, with 7 bases between the two ends. The CDR3 region has the DNA TGTGCCAGCAGCCAGACAGCATACGAGCAGTACTTC. Translation gives CASSQTAYEQYF.

The rearrangement links TRBV30 to TRBJ1-3; 9 positions match TRBD1. CDR3 length: 15 amino acids. The V gene's germline CDR1 is GTSNPN and CDR2 SVGIG (reference sequence). V shed 1 base and J 2 bases; nucleotides not matched to a gene: 3. CDR3 nucleotide sequence: TGTGCCTGGAGTGACCGACAGGGGGCTGGAAACACCATATATTTT. Translation: CAWSDRQGAGNTIYF.

V and J are TRBV19 and TRBJ1-2, with 10 bases matching TRBD1. Germline V lookup: CDR1 LNHDA, CDR2 SQIVND (reference sequence). V lost 7 bases and J lost 7; bases outside the gene matches: 9. The CDR3 sequence is 14 residues long. In nucleotides, the CDR3 is TGTGCCAGTAAGGATCCGGGACAGGGGATTGGCTACACCTTC. Translation: CASKDPGQGIGYTF.

The CDR3 reads CAIPGTGMNNEQFF. The CDR3 DNA is TGTGCCATTCCTGGGACAGGGATGAACAATGAGCAGTTCTTC. The genes are TRBV28 and TRBJ2-1; 9 bases line up with TRBD1. The V and J ends lost 10 bases and 5 bases, in that order; junction bases with no gene match: 9. The CDR3 consists of 14 residues. From germline, CDR1 is MDHEN and CDR2 SYDVKM. Looking up the rest from reference TRBV28 and TRBJ2-1 gives the full variable domain: DVKVTQSSRYLVKRTGEKVFLECVQDMDHENMFWYRQDPGLGLRLIYFSYDVKMKEKGDIPEGYSVSREKKERFSLILESASTNQTSMYLCAIPGTGMNNEQFFGPGTRLTVL.

This clone showed up just a few times. The chain recombines TRBV6-2 or TRBV6-3 with TRBJ2-1; TRBD2 aligns across 10 bases. With V trimmed by 6 bases and J by 7 bases, 9 bases remained unmatched. From germline, CDR1 is MNHEY and CDR2 SVGEGT. This CDR3 region has 15 residues. The CDR3 spells CASSLLAGEWNEQFF. The CDR3 nucleotides are TGTGCCAGCAGCCTCCTAGCGGGAGAATGGAATGAGCAGTTCTTC.

CDR3 residues: CAISEGTGATGDTQYF. The CDR3 coding sequence is TGTGCCATCAGTGAGGGGACAGGGGCAACGGGAGATACGCAGTATTTT. The V call is TRBV10-3, the J call TRBJ2-3, with TRBD1 matching 10 bases. Unmatched junction bases numbered 7, after V lost 2 bases and J lost 5 bases. There are 16 residues in the CDR3. Per the germline V gene, CDR1 is ENHRY and CDR2 is SYGVKD.

The CDR3 nucleotides read TGTGCCAGCAGCAAACACTTCTGGCGGGAAGCTGAACAGTTCTTC. Translation gives CASSKHFWREAEQFF. The rearrangement links TRBV21-1 to TRBJ2-1; no DNA check was done on the table's D call, TRBD2. TRBV21-1 is classified as a pseudogene. The CDR3 is 15 amino acids.

The V gene is TRBV11-2, the J gene TRBJ2-2; D gene uncertain. The CDR3 consists of 15 residues. Trimming stripped 2 bases from V and 1 base from J, with 8 bases between. The germline V gene has CDR1 SGHAT and CDR2 FQNNGV. The DNA for the CDR3 is TGTGCCAGCAGCTTACGCGCTGTGAACACCGGGGAGCTGTTTTTT. As protein: CASSLRAVNTGELFF.

The CDR3 DNA is TGTGCCAGCAGACAGGGGGCGGGCTACGAGCAGTACTTC. It yields the protein CASRQGAGYEQYF. The chain has TRBV6-5 and TRBJ2-7; 9 bases align to TRBD1. CDR1 is MNHEY, CDR2 SVGAGI, per germline. The CDR3 covers 13 residues. After removal of 6 bases from V and 3 bases from J, the junction contained 3 bases not matched to a gene.

Here the CDR3 DNA reads TGCGCCAGCAGGTCCACTCGCACCGGGACTAGGCAGGGAACAGATACGCAGTATTTT. This gives the protein CASRSTRTGTRQGTDTQYF. The chain uses TRBV5-1 and TRBJ2-3; 8 nucleotides align to TRBD2. Germline V gene sequence: CDR1 SGHRS, CDR2 YFSETQ. The V and J ends lost 5 bases and 3 bases, in that order; junction bases with no gene match: 20. This CDR3 has 19 residues.

This chain connects TRBV4-3 to TRBJ2-3; 8 nucleotides agree with TRBD1. V gave up 2 bases and J gave up 2 bases; unmatched junction bases: 6. CDR1 is LGHNA, CDR2 YSLEER, per germline. This CDR3 region has 16 residues. The CDR3 DNA reads as TGCGCCAGCAGCCAACCTGGACAGGGCTTCACAGATACGCAGTATTTT. Encoded protein: CASSQPGQGFTDTQYF.

V gene TRBV5-1 combines with J gene TRBJ2-1, with 9 positions matching TRBD1. The CDR3 contains 16 residues. Germline V gene sequence: CDR1 SGHRS, CDR2 YFSETQ. V gave up 0 bases and J gave up 9 bases; unmatched junction bases: 10. In DNA form, the CDR3 reads TGCGCCAGCAGCTTGGTGGCTGGGACAGGGAGTTCTGAGCAGTTCTTC. Protein product: CASSLVAGTGSSEQFF.

CDR3 sequence (DNA): TGTGCCAGCAGCCTGACTAGCGGGGGTGCGAGGGATACGCAGTATTTT. It yields the protein CASSLTSGGARDTQYF. This rearrangement joins TRBV3-1 (or the pseudogene TRBV3-2) to TRBJ2-3; TRBD2 matches at 12 bases. This CDR3 spans 16 amino acids. CDR1 LGHDT and CDR2 YNNKEL come from the germline V gene (reference sequence). The junction had 8 bases not matched to a gene; V was cut back by 4 bases and J by 6 bases.

The chain joins TRBV7-2 to TRBJ2-7; D might be TRBD1 (5 bases). This CDR3 has 13 residues. CDR1 and CDR2 from the germline V gene are SGHTA and FQGNSA. V lost 5 bases, J lost 4 bases, and 12 bases lay in between. The CDR3 bases are TGTGCCAGCAGCCAGGGTAGGGGTTACGAGCAGTACTTC. Encoded protein: CASSQGRGYEQYF. The entire variable domain, with the rest obtained from reference TRBV7-2 and TRBJ2-7, is as follows: GAGVSQSPSNKVTEKGKDVELRCDPISGHTALYWYRQSLGQGLEFLIYFQGNSAPDKSGLPSDRFSAERTGGSVSTLTIQRTQQEDSAVYLCASSQGRGYEQYFGPGTRLTVT.

This sequence joins TRBV7-6 and TRBJ2-3; possibly TRBD2 for D (5 bases). Germline CDR1 is SGHVS and CDR2 is FNYEAQ. This CDR3 comprises 18 residues. V gave up 4 bases and J gave up 4 bases, with 24 bases separating them. DNA for the CDR3: TGTGCCAGCAGCTATACCTCAGGTCCTCCCTCGAGGGCAGATACGCAGTATTTT. Protein product: CASSYTSGPPSRADTQYF.

The chain links TRBV5-4 to TRBJ2-1; maybe TRBD2 (5 bases). CDR1 and CDR2 from the germline V gene are SGHNT and YYREEE (reference sequence). Trimming took off 4 bases at V and 6 bases at J, with 17 bases between the two ends. The CDR3 consists of 15 residues. The CDR3 DNA follows: TGTGCCAGCAGCCCCCGGACTCCGGAAGGCAATGAGCAGTTCTTC. This codes for CASSPRTPEGNEQFF.

Here the CDR3 reads CASSEQGQALDGYTF. As DNA, the CDR3 is TGTGCCAGCAGTGAACAGGGACAGGCACTCGATGGCTACACCTTC. The chain recombines TRBV6-1 with TRBJ1-2; 8 positions agree with TRBD1. The trim removed 2 bases at V and 6 bases at J, leaving 8 bases unmatched. Per the germline V gene, CDR1 is MNHNS and CDR2 is SASEGT. This CDR3 region has 15 residues.